These 20 T cell receptor beta chains were sequenced from one sample in a study of identical twins (TCRdb year 2016). Library preparation was by 5' RACE. Sequencing used an Illumina HiSeq 2000. The public reads were quality trimmed at Q25 with fastp and then assembled into clones with MiXCR by TCRdb, keeping productive beta chains. Rows are unified per CDR3 protein, each entry keeping the most common DNA and genes. Recorded for this sample are roughly 290,000 distinct CDR3 sequences; over 8.5% of them occurred a single time. The biggest ten clones account for roughly 6.8% of the sample. The same sample was also studied in work on yellow fever vaccine responses in identical twins.

The specimen was CD8+ T cells sorted from blood. Receptors were obtained from a woman aged 18-30 years in good health.

This rearrangement joins TRBV7-8 to TRBJ2-3; 8 nucleotides match TRBD2. CDR1 and CDR2 from the germline V gene are SGHVS and FQNEAQ. This CDR3 has 16 residues. The V gene end was trimmed by 1 base and the J gene end by 5 bases; junction bases not matched to a gene: 8. The CDR3 DNA sequence: TGTGCCAGCAGCTTAGGTCGGGAGGGCCGGAGAGATACGCAGTATTTT. Translating it yields CASSLGREGRRDTQYF.

This clonotype was found many times. For the CDR3, the DNA is TGTGCCAGCAGCCCCCGACAGGGCGATAATTCACCCCTCCACTTT. Amino acids: CASSPRQGDNSPLHF. The chain links TRBV4-2 to TRBJ1-6; 7 bases align to TRBD1. The germline CDR1 and CDR2 sequences are LGHNA and YNFKEQ. V was pared by 4 bases and J by 5 bases, with 5 bases of the junction left unmatched. The CDR3 totals 15 residues.

This clonotype was counted between two and nine times. The V call is TRBV7-8, the J call TRBJ1-5, with 10 bases identical to TRBD1. Germline CDR1 and CDR2: SGHVS and FQNEAQ. V lost 1 base to trimming and J lost 6 bases; unmatched junction nucleotides: 6. The CDR3 runs 16 residues. The CDR3 DNA reads TGTGCCAGCAGCTTAGGGGACAGGGGATTGGGTCAGCCCCAGCATTTT. Its translation: CASSLGDRGLGQPQHF. Looking up the rest from reference TRBV7-8 and TRBJ1-5 gives the full variable domain: GAGVSQSPRYKVAKRGQDVALRCDPISGHVSLFWYQQALGQGPEFLTYFQNEAQLDKSGLPSDRFFAERPEGSVSTLKIQRTQQEDSAVYLCASSLGDRGLGQPQHFGDGTRLSIL.

V and J are TRBV30 and TRBJ2-1; maybe TRBD1 (5 bases). This CDR3 region has 14 residues. The germline gives CDR1 GTSNPN, CDR2 SVGIG (reference sequence). V lost 7 bases, J lost 5 bases, and 18 bases lay in between. CDR3 sequence reads: CASTQGGDNNEQFF. CDR3 bases: TGTGCCTCAACCCAGGGCGGAGACAACAATGAGCAGTTCTTC.

This clonotype qualifies as medium-sized. One end of the junction is discordant with germline, which a read error may explain. The V and J genes are TRBV14 and TRBJ2-7; maybe TRBD1 (6 bases). The CDR3 totals 12 residues. The V gene's germline CDR1 is SGHDN and CDR2 FVKESK. The CDR3 DNA is TGCGCCAGCAGCCAGGGGTCCTACGAGCAGTACTTC. This encodes CASSQGSYEQYF.

This clonotype was detected ten times or more. The chain is built from TRBV3-1 and TRBJ2-1; TRBD2 aligns across 9 bases. V lost 0 bases and J lost 4; bases outside the gene matches: 7. The CDR3 covers 17 residues. CDR1 is LGHDT, CDR2 YNNKEL, per germline (reference sequence). Here the CDR3 reads CASSQDPVAGEYNEQFF. CDR3 nucleotides: TGTGCCAGCAGCCAAGATCCGGTAGCGGGGGAATACAATGAGCAGTTCTTC.

This sequence joins TRBV23-1 and TRBJ2-3; no firm D call. TRBV23-1 is marked as an open reading frame, function uncertain. The CDR3 runs 17 residues. V lost 0 bases, J lost 2 bases, and 15 bases lay in between. The CDR3 sequence is CASSQSDVSNSTDTQYF. The CDR3, as DNA: TGCGCCAGCAGTCAATCGGATGTTAGCAACTCCACAGATACGCAGTATTTT.

This clonotype was seen repeatedly, ten times or more. This chain links TRBV12-3 or TRBV12-4 with TRBJ2-4; TRBD2 might be the D (7 bases). Trimming stripped 7 bases from V and 10 bases from J, with 17 bases between. There are 13 residues in the CDR3. In nucleotides, the CDR3 is TGTGCCAGCATAAATCTAAGGGGGGGGATTCAGTACTTC. As protein: CASINLRGGIQYF.

This clonotype occurred many times. The CDR3 region has the DNA TGCGCCAGCAGCTCCGGACGGGCAAGCACAGATACGCAGTATTTT. Translation: CASSSGRASTDTQYF. V and J are TRBV4-3 and TRBJ2-3; no clear D gene. The germline V and J ends were trimmed by 5 bases and 0 bases, with 12 bases remaining between them. The CDR3 covers 15 residues. Per germline, CDR1 LGHNA and CDR2 YSLEER.

This clonotype appeared a few times. The rearrangement links TRBV4-3 to TRBJ2-5, with D hard to call. The CDR3 covers 13 residues. The V and J ends lost 5 bases and 2 bases respectively, with 9 bases between them. Germline V gene sequence: CDR1 LGHNA, CDR2 YSLEER. CDR3 bases: TGCGCCAGCAGCTCCTGGGGACAAGAGACCCAGTACTTC. It codes for CASSSWGQETQYF.

The genes are TRBV3-1 and TRBJ2-7, with D possibly called TRBD1 or TRBD2 (5 bases each). From germline, CDR1 is LGHDT and CDR2 YNNKEL (reference sequence). V lost 1 base to trimming and J lost 4 bases, with 14 bases between them. There are 15 residues in the CDR3. The CDR3 coding sequence is TGTGCCAGCAGCCAAGTAGGGGACGGAGGTTACGAGCAGTACTTC. Protein product: CASSQVGDGGYEQYF.

This clonotype has a count of ten or more. The V call is TRBV12-3 or TRBV12-4, the J call TRBJ2-1; 14 nucleotides line up with TRBD2. V lost 4 bases to trimming and J lost 8 bases; unmatched junction nucleotides: 7. This CDR3 is 16 amino acids long. The CDR3 sequence is CASSSWTSGRIDEQFF. In nucleotides, the CDR3 is TGTGCCAGCAGTTCATGGACTAGCGGGAGGATCGATGAGCAGTTCTTC.

This clonotype was detected only a few times. The CDR3 reads CSVGGVEQFF. DNA for the CDR3: TGCAGCGTTGGAGGGGTGGAGCAGTTCTTC. The chain is built from TRBV29-1 and TRBJ2-1; possibly TRBD1 or TRBD2 for D (5 bases each). The CDR3 totals 10 residues. Germline lookup yields CDR1 SQVTM and CDR2 ANQGSEA. V gave up 4 bases and J gave up 10 bases, with 8 bases separating them.

The chain uses TRBV2 and TRBJ1-1; perhaps TRBD1 as D (6 bases). Per germline, CDR1 SNHLY and CDR2 FYNNEI. V lost 5 bases to trimming and J lost 7 bases, with 8 bases between them. The CDR3 has 11 residues. This CDR3 is CASSRGIEAFF. DNA for the CDR3: TGTGCCAGCAGTAGGGGGATTGAAGCTTTCTTT.

This clonotype was detected ten times or more. A junction end diverges from the germline sequence, so it may reflect a read error. V usage is TRBV27 and J usage is TRBJ2-1; D unresolved. Germline values: CDR1 MNHEY, CDR2 SMNVEV (reference sequence). This CDR3 contains 13 residues. CDR3 residues: CASSLYSFNEQFF. Here the CDR3 DNA reads TGTGCCAGCAGTTTATACTCCTTCAATGAGCAGTTCTTC.

This clonotype was seen more than once but under ten times. The chain links TRBV29-1 to TRBJ1-1; 10 bases are a match to TRBD1. Germline values: CDR1 SQVTM, CDR2 ANQGSEA. The CDR3 length is 13 residues. The V gene end was trimmed by 7 bases and the J gene end by 4 bases; junction bases not matched to a gene: 6. This chain's CDR3 is CSAMTGGPTEAFF. CDR3 sequence (DNA): TGCAGCGCTATGACAGGGGGCCCCACTGAAGCTTTCTTT.

This clonotype was counted ten times or more. The rearrangement uses TRBV24-1 and TRBJ2-5; TRBD2 matches at 7 bases. V lost 1 base and J lost 1; bases outside the gene matches: 2. The CDR3 has 15 residues. Germline lookup yields CDR1 KGHDR and CDR2 SFDVKD. Here the CDR3 DNA reads TGTGCCACCAGTGATTTTTCGGGGGGCCAAGAGACCCAGTACTTC. Amino acid sequence: CATSDFSGGQETQYF.

This chain uses TRBV7-8 with TRBJ2-7, with D perhaps TRBD2 (6 bases). CDR3 size: 14 residues. Trimming shortened V by 5 bases and J by 4 bases, and 15 bases separated the two germline ends. The germline V gene encodes CDR1 SGHVS and CDR2 FQNEAQ. This CDR3 is CASSHSGEVYEQYF. The CDR3 bases are TGTGCCAGCAGCCATAGCGGAGAGGTATACGAGCAGTACTTC.

This clonotype came up a few times. V is TRBV10-3 and J is TRBJ2-7; TRBD2 is a possible D gene (5 bases). The germline V gene encodes CDR1 ENHRY and CDR2 SYGVKD. V lost 8 bases to trimming and J lost 4 bases, with 9 bases between them. CDR3 length: 11 amino acids. CDR3 nucleotides: TGTGCCATCCAAAGCGGATACGAGCAGTACTTC. As protein: CAIQSGYEQYF.

This clonotype was seen ten or more times. The CDR3 is CATSRGRGNQETQYF. The CDR3 bases are TGTGCCACCAGCAGAGGCCGGGGGAATCAAGAGACCCAGTACTTC. The chain has TRBV15 and TRBJ2-5; D is perhaps TRBD2 (6 bases). The CDR3 runs 15 residues. V shed 1 base and J shed 2 bases, with 11 bases lying between them. Germline assignment: CDR1 LNHNV and CDR2 YYDKDF (reference sequence).